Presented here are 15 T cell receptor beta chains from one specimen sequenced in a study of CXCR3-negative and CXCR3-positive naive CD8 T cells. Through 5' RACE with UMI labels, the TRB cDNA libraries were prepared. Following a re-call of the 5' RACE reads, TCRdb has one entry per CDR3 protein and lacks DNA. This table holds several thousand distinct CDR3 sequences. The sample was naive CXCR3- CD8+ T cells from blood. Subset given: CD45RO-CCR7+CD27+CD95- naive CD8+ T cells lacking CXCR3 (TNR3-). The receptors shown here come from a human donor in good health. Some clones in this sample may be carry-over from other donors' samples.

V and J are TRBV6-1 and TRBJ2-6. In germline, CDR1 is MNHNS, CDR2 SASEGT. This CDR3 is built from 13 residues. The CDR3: CASSESGANVLTF.

The CDR3 is CASSYFGTEETGYGYTF. The chain has TRBV6-2 or TRBV6-3 and TRBJ1-2; as DNA is missing, the TRBD1 call by TCRdb cannot be tested. Germline V gene data show CDR1 as MNHEY and CDR2 as SVGEGT. CDR3 length equals 17 residues.

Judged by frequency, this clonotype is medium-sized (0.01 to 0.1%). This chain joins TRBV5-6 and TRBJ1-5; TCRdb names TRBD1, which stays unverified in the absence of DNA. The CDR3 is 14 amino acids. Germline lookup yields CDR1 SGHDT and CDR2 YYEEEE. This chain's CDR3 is CASSLLGGNQPQHF.

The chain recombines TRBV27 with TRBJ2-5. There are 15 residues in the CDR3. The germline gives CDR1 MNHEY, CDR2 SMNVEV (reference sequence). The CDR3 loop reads CASTPTVGSQETQYF.

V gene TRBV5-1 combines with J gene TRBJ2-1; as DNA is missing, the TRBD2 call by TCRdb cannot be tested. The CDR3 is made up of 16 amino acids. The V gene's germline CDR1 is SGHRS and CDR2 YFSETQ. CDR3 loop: CASSLGSGGLADEQFF. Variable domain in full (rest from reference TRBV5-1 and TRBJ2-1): KAGVTQTPRYLIKTRGQQVTLSCSPISGHRSVSWYQQTPGQGLQFLFEYFSETQRNKGNFPGRFSGRQFSNSRSEMNVSTLELGDSALYLCASSLGSGGLADEQFFGPGTRLTVL.

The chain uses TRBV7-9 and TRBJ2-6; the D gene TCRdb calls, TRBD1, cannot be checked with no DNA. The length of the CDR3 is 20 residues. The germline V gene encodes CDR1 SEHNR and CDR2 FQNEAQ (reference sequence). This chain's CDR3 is CASSVTPGLGALSGANVLTF.

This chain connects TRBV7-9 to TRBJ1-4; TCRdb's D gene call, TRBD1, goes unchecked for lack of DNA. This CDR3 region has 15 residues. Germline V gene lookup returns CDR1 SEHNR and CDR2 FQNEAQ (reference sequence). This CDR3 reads CASSGPAGKGEKLFF.

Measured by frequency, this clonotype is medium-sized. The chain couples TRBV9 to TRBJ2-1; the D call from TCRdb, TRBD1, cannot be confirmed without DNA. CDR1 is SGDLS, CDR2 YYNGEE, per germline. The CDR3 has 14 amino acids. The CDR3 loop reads CASSLRIPGDEQFF.

CDR3 residues: CSGTGLAGVDTQYF. This rearrangement joins TRBV20-1 to TRBJ2-3; TCRdb names TRBD2, which stays unverified in the absence of DNA. The CDR3 extends over 14 amino acids. CDR1 and CDR2 (germline): DFQATT, SNEGSKA (reference sequence).

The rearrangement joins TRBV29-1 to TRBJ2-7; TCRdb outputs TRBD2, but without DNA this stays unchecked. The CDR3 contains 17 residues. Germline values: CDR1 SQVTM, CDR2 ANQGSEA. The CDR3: CSVDSSGVGMVADEQYF.

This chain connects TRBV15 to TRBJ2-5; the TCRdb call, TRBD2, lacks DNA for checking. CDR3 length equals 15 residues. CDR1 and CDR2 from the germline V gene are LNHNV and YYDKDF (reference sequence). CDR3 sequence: CATSSGSGLAETQYF.

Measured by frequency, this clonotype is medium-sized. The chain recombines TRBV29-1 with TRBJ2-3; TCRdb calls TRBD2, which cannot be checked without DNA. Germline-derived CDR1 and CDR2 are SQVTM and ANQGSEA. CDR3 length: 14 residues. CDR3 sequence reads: CSVGLAGLTDTQYF.

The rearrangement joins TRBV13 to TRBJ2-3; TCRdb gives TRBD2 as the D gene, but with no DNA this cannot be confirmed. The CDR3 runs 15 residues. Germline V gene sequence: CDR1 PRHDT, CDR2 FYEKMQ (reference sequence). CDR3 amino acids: CASSPSSGYTDTQYF. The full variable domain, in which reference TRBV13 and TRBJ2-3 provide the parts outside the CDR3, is AAGVIQSPRHLIKEKRETATLKCYPIPRHDTVYWYQQGPGQDPQFLISFYEKMQSDKGSIPDRFSAQQFSDYHSELNMSSLELGDSALYFCASSPSSGYTDTQYFGPGTRLTVL.

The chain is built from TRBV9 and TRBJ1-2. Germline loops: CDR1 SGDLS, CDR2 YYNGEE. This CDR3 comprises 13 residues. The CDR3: CASSTTEFHGYTF.

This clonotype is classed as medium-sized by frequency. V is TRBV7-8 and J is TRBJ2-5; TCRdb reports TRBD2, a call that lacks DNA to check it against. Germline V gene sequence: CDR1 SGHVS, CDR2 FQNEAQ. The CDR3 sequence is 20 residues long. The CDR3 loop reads CASSLTDRVYAGGPLETQYF.